A selection of T cell receptor beta chains follows, all from one sample in a study of beta chain features in type 1 diabetes. Measured with immunoSEQ multiplex PCR; TCRdb has only the in-frame clones, and not every one. The data contain approximately 730,000 clones, under 15% of them seen just once; the ten biggest clones take up less than 0.025%. The sequenced material came from naive CD4+ T cells from blood. These TCRs come from a man aged 18 to 29 with type 1 diabetes. Each CDR3 is given with its conserved first and last residue. Each record gives: J gene, V gene, clone size, CDR3 protein. Rows may omit the clone size; those that give it use once, few, many or a size class.

TRBJ2-2 | TRBV29-1 | - | CSVEPSGGGTGELFF
TRBJ2-3 | TRBV7-9 | many | CASSLEADTQYF
TRBJ1-5 | TRBV5-1 | - | CASRPTVDSNQPQHF
TRBJ1-5 | TRBV7-9 | - | CASSLSAGSFAQHF
TRBJ2-7 | TRBV4-2 | - | CASSHDMGLYEQYF
TRBJ2-7 | TRBV1 | - | CTSSLPLGRLGDEQYF
TRBJ2-5 | TRBV6-6 | few | CASSYIAGPQETQYF
TRBJ1-2 | TRBV4-1 | few | CASSQVILRGARYGYTF
TRBJ1-2 | TRBV30 | - | CAWTWTGGGYGYTF
TRBJ1-2 | TRBV13 | - | CASSLQGAVHGYTF
TRBJ2-7 | TRBV30 | few | CAWSVQRPYEQYF
TRBJ2-3 | TRBV19 | - | CASSSSLGDTQYF
TRBJ1-6 | TRBV18 | - | CASSPRISDNSPLHF
TRBJ1-2 | TRBV7-9 | few | CASSLIGGDGYTF
TRBJ2-7 | TRBV7-9 | - | CASSLGQGEVISYEQYF
TRBJ1-1 | TRBV19 | - | CASSPGHHTEAFF
TRBJ1-1 | TRBV29-1 | few | CSVLQPIQGSEAFF
TRBJ2-1 | TRBV29-1 | - | CSVESTGQGLYNEQFF
TRBJ2-3 | TRBV10-3 | - | CAIRRTGETDTQYF
TRBJ1-1 | TRBV5-1 | few | CASSLAARQNTEAFF
TRBJ2-7 | TRBV5-1 | few | CASRNQPGDVGGEQYF
TRBJ1-5 | TRBV18 | - | CASSPPGARANQPQHF
TRBJ1-3 | TRBV7-9 | - | CASSQGTGNTIYF
TRBJ2-3 | TRBV30 | - | CAWSVFQDTQYF
TRBJ1-4 | TRBV5-1 | - | CASSPEGDTTNEKLFF
TRBJ1-1 | TRBV19 | few | CASLGMNTEAFF
TRBJ2-3 | TRBV7-8 | few | CASRTRLSTDTQYF
TRBJ2-3 | TRBV5-6 | few | CASSLVRGHADTQYF
TRBJ1-6 | TRBV28 | - | CASTQRGAPLHF
TRBJ1-1 | TRBV7-2 | few | CASSLIGNTEAFF
TRBJ2-7 | TRBV29-1 | few | CSVETGSGRDEQYF
TRBJ1-2 | TRBV30 | few | CAWSVNGYGYTF
TRBJ2-5 | TRBV5-1 | - | CASSLTREETQYF
TRBJ2-7 | TRBV30 | few | CAWSLHSSYEQYF
TRBJ2-5 | TRBV9 | - | CASAKGLGRGKTQYF
TRBJ2-1 | TRBV12-5 | - | CASGEDRGYNEQFF